The source of this T cell receptor (beta chain) is a study of blood T cell repertoires in COVID-19. Across the study: The samples span acute and convalescent COVID-19 from the United States, Italy and Spain. The cDNA or gDNA used as material had been derived from T cells, B-cell-depleted T cells, or PBMCs.

Categorization into cohorts depended on clinical history that participants reported. Data came from immunoSEQ multiplex PCR; TCRdb stores just in-frame clones and leaves some out. Among roughly 280,000 clones, 75% to 90% were seen once, and the ten largest hold under 2.5%. Trimming left V 2 bases short and J 0 bases short, with 19 bases between. The V gene's germline CDR1 is GTSNPN and CDR2 SVGIG (reference sequence). This CDR3 is built from 17 residues. The clonotype originates from a young woman who had recovered from COVID-19. The rearrangement links TRBV30 to TRBJ2-5; D is perhaps TRBD2 (5 bases). The sequencing sample was made of PBMCs or T cells enriched from blood (not recorded which). The DNA of the CDR3 is TGTGCCTGGAGTCCTGAGGGTTTAAATGGGGACCAAGAGACCCAGTACTTC. Its protein product is CAWSPEGLNGDQETQYF.